The entry that follows covers one T cell receptor beta chain sequence. Its antigen is not yet known. No qualities accompany the bases; no much larger clone lies one base away. The CDR3 holds 15 amino acids from the cysteine to the phenylalanine. Only the CDR3 portion is preserved as DNA: 45 bases, with reading frame beginning at the first base. The germline V gene supplies CDR1 SGHVS and CDR2 FQNEAQ. The V end loses 4 bases and the J end loses 5 bases, and a stretch of 17 bases separates them. The data were obtained in a study of cytotoxic CD8 clonotypes in ibrutinib-treated CLL (dated by TCRdb to about 2021). At the level of the whole study: The cohort was composed of about a dozen relapsed/refractory and roughly 16 treatment-naive patients; IGHV unmutated status was identified in some 17 patients. Of the approximately 90 participants in the trial, about two dozen had longitudinal samples available. Cryopreserved peripheral blood mononuclear cells were obtained prior to treatment, at the time of response, and at either disease progression or sustained remission. Response samples were taken after a median of 12 months on treatment, ranging from about 6 to 40 months. Every sample from remission and from progressive disease was obtained while the patients were still on ibrutinib. Partial responses were observed in 24 patients and complete responses in 2; after a median follow-up of around 64 months, remission was maintained in roughly 14 patients and progression was observed in roughly twelve. On average, each sample yielded around 230,000 productive templates and around 100,000 productive rearrangements. Beyond this particular receptor, the publication reports: An increase in clonality was observed at ibrutinib response, with clonality remaining stable during sustained remission and falling back toward baseline at progression. Public clonotypes were rare and either shrank or stayed stable during treatment, and the rise in clonality at ibrutinib response reflected expansion of private clonotypes. Sampling times were not matched between patients in sustained remission and patients whose disease was progressing, and lymph node repertoires were not examined. Baseline clonality was found to be higher than that of age-matched healthy donors and was strongly correlated with circulating CD8+ T-cell counts.

Each clonotype received, on average, 10x coverage in deep resolution sequencing performed on a MiSeq, where the target depth lay between 1 in 1 million and 1 in 200,000 T cells. TCR beta libraries were generated with the immunoSEQ hsTCRB Kit. As for the authors' bioinformatics: ImmunoSEQ Data Assistant and ImmunoSEQ Analyzer were used for data analysis, and V, D and J genes were assigned according to IMGT definitions. Clonality, with values ranging from 0 to 1, was calculated as one minus the normalized Shannon entropy of productive rearrangement frequencies. Only overrepresented clonotypes making up at least 0.05% of the repertoire of each patient were included in the public clonotype analysis. Approximately 12 age-matched healthy donor repertoires from immuneACCESS were used as controls for clonality. The immuneACCESS repertoire file appears here via TCRdb, limited to in-frame rearrangements. These files lack a portion of the clones; in checked studies, under half of the deficit traces to unresolved V genes, and the cause of the others is not known. The D gene and trimming were derived from the DNA, and the V and J assignments and clone size from that table. The sample table contains some 150,000 clones; only one count was recorded for roughly three quarters of them. The top ten hold 4.5% to 6.5% of the sample.

The meaning of the sample's time point label: approximately 25 months on ibrutinib. For TCR beta library preparation, 1.5 to 2 micrograms of genomic DNA was extracted from cryopreserved PBMCs. Longitudinal blood samples from CLL patients receiving ibrutinib monotherapy were subjected to high-throughput TCR beta sequencing. The patients took part in an open-label, single-center phase 2 trial of ibrutinib monotherapy. The sample was PBMCs, taken after 24 months of ibrutinib treatment. Here the chain combines TRBV7-8 and TRBJ2-5; the D element could tentatively be TRBD1 or TRBD2, as 6 bases agree for each. The clonotype was recovered from a human donor with chronic lymphocytic leukemia. The CDR3 protein sequence reads: CASSYPTGGGETQYF. The bases are TGTGCCAGCAGCTACCCGACAGGAGGGGGGGAGACCCAGTACTTC.